These 5 T cell receptor beta chains were sequenced from one sample in a study of T cell responses to AZD1222 COVID-19 vaccine listed by TCRdb under 2021. The library was built by means of the immunoSEQ multiplex PCR assay. This immuneACCESS table, as held by TCRdb, lists in-frame sequences with V and J called but not all clones. Of the missing ones, under half trace to an unresolved V gene in checked studies; the others have no known cause. The sample table contains over 90,000 clones; only one count was recorded for more than 85% of them. The ten largest account for 3.1% of the sample. The time point label, read with the paper, signifies: about 28 days (+/-7) after the second vaccine dose. Specimen: peripheral blood, collected 28 days after the second AZD1222 dose. The source is an adult who received the AZD1222 COVID-19 vaccine.

J is TRBJ2-7 and V is TRBV30; D may be TRBD2 (6 bases). The CDR3 loop spans 15 amino acids. CDR1 and CDR2 from the germline V gene are GTSNPN and SVGIG (reference sequence). V was shortened by 3 bases and J by 9 bases, with 24 bases between the two germline ends. In DNA form, the CDR3 reads TGTGCCTGGAGAGTACCTGGGCGGGACGGTACGATGCAGTACTTC. Encoded protein: CAWRVPGRDGTMQYF.

The V and J genes are TRBV7-9 and TRBJ1-1; TRBD1 is a possible D gene (6 bases). Germline V gives CDR1 SEHNR, CDR2 FQNEAQ (reference sequence). The CDR3 sequence is 17 residues long. The V end was cut by 1 base, the J end by 1 base, with 16 bases between. DNA for the CDR3: TGTGCCAGCAGCTTAGTGGGGGCCGGGTATTCGAACACTGAAGCTTTCTTT. As protein: CASSLVGAGYSNTEAFF.

The DNA of the CDR3 is TGTGCCAGCAGTGAAGTATTAGTGGCAGGGACGGACACCGGGGAGCTGTTTTTT. This translates into CASSEVLVAGTDTGELFF. This chain links TRBV6-1 with TRBJ2-2; possibly TRBD1 or TRBD2 for D (5 bases each). The CDR3 contains 18 residues. V shed 1 base and J shed 3 bases, with 18 bases lying between them. Germline V CDR1 and CDR2: MNHNS, SASEGT.

The chain employs TRBV29-1 and TRBJ2-3; the match to TRBD1 covers 11 bases. Germline CDR1 SQVTM, CDR2 ANQGSEA. The CDR3 runs 15 residues. The V segment lost 6 bases and the J segment 3 bases; nucleotides outside the gene matches: 8. The CDR3 sequence is CSVVAGTGGTDTQYF. As DNA, the CDR3 is TGCAGCGTAGTTGCCGGGACAGGGGGAACAGATACGCAGTATTTT.

The genes are TRBV7-2 and TRBJ1-5; D unresolved. V was trimmed by 1 base and J by 0 bases, leaving 10 bases between them. The CDR3 length is 16 residues. Germline V gives CDR1 SGHTA, CDR2 FQGNSA. The CDR3 spells CASSLVSSYSNQPQHF. The CDR3 DNA follows: TGTGCCAGCAGCTTAGTGAGCAGTTATAGCAATCAGCCCCAGCATTTT.